This section outlines one T cell receptor beta chain sequence together with its context. Its antigen remains undetermined. Base-call qualities are not available, and no considerably larger clone is one nucleotide away. This entry belongs to a study of blood T cell repertoires in COVID-19 (dated by TCRdb to the early 2020s). For context, the study as a whole: Collaborator samples came from the United States, Italy and Spain and covered acute and convalescent phases of COVID-19. The prospective study material was composed of cDNA or gDNA derived from T cells, B-cell-depleted T cells, or PBMCs. The dataset comprised deeply sampled blood TCRbeta repertoires from subjects exposed to, actively infected with, or recovered from COVID-19. Samples were obtained from the ongoing ImmuneRACE study (first 160 participants) and from 1,000 to 1,500 subjects provided by 6 global collaborators. Where available, HLA class I and class II types were obtained from metadata supplied by the sample provider rather than from assay-based typing. Nearly every sample came with metadata listing a de-identified subject ID, COVID-19 status, age in years and sex. A freely available public database, intended as a resource for researchers studying the immune response to SARS-CoV-2, is where the repertoires were released. Beyond this particular receptor, the publication reports: How much clinical and demographic metadata was included differed by source and by participant, and the metadata was provided uncurated.

V and J lose 3 bases and 0 bases, and a span of 12 bases separates them. The germline V gene (reference sequence) yields PRHDT for CDR1 and FYEKMQ for CDR2. The CDR3 measures 15 amino acids from cysteine to phenylalanine. The read is trimmed to its CDR3 DNA, 45 bases read in frame from base 1. Participants in the prospective study were aged 18 to 89 years, lived in under 30 United States geographic areas, and enrolled through a virtual design. Cohort assignment in the prospective study relied on participant-reported clinical history from a screening survey and a study questionnaire. Recovered participants in ImmuneRACE Cohort 3 were defined by two consecutive negative NP/OP PCR tests, clearance by a healthcare professional, or resolution of symptoms. Mobile phlebotomists in the prospective study collected whole blood, serum and a nasopharyngeal or oropharyngeal swab from every participant. Additional blood draws and questionnaires over an approximately two-month period could optionally be provided by prospective study participants. Blood samples from the prospective study were shipped frozen or at room temperature prior to DNA extraction.

TCRbeta CDR3 regions were amplified from genomic DNA using the immunoSEQ Assay, a bias-controlled multiplex PCR. Concerning the study's data processing: Nucleated cell counts per sample were estimated from amplification of reference gene primers within the assay. Sequence reads were collapsed and filtered to measure the absolute abundance of every unique TCRbeta CDR3 rearrangement. For each sample, productive Simpson clonality was calculated as the square root of Simpson's diversity index over productive rearrangements. Held by TCRdb, this immuneACCESS table contains in-frame sequences only and omits some clones. Under half of the omission traces to an unresolved V gene where checked; the cause of the rest is unknown. For V, J and clone size, that table is used; D and trimming come from the DNA. A total of 130,000 to 150,000 clones appear in this sample, around 87% of them only once. Roughly 12% of the sample is in the top ten clones.

Source material: PBMCs or T cells enriched from blood (not recorded which). The chain joins TRBV13 to TRBJ2-7; there is no confident call for the D gene. The sequence was collected from a man aged 55 to 70 who had recovered from COVID-19. The base sequence is TGTGCCAGCAGCTTGGGTAGCAGAAGCTCCTACGAGCAGTACTTC. Its translation is CASSLGSRSSYEQYF.